This T cell receptor beta chain was obtained from a study of regulatory T cells in long-lasting Graves disease. Overall study: In persistent Graves' disease, antithyroid drugs had been taken for over 5 years and TSH receptor antibodies stayed positive. Regarding the study as a whole: The number of shared public clonotypes was higher in persistent patients (about 3,000) than new patients (under 1,000).

To make TCR beta libraries, researchers used iRepertoire HTBI primers and Arm-PCR of CDR3 regions. Original analysis: Samples jointly harbored 60 to 65 TRBV and about 13 TRBJ segments. TCRdb ran MiXCR on the multiplex PCR reads and lists one entry per CDR3 protein. The authors' filters were not applied to this entry. The sample includes around 400,000 distinct CDR3 sequences, roughly 24% of them seen just once. In this sample, this clonotype turned up many times. Its cognate antigen is unknown. The time point here: persistent/refractory GD, antithyroid drugs over 5 years with positive TRAb. PBMCs provided the RNA from which the TCR library was made. Peripheral blood, around 9 milliliters of it, was drawn into EDTA tubes. The CDR3 sequence is 15 residues long. V gave up 2 bases and J gave up 5 bases, with 12 bases separating them. The V gene's germline CDR1 is MDHEN and CDR2 SYDVKM.

Here the sequenced sample was peripheral blood mononuclear cells (PBMCs), taken when the disease was refractory, from a patient treated with antithyroid drugs. V gene TRBV28 combines with J gene TRBJ2-2; a possible D gene is TRBD1 (6 bases). This TCR was sampled from a woman aged 40 to 55 with Graves disease. The CDR3 DNA sequence: TGTGCCAGCAGTTTAGGGGGCGTTGGGACCGGGGAGCTGTTTTTT. Protein: CASSLGGVGTGELFF.